These 26 T cell receptor beta chains share one sample of origin, sequenced in a study of beta chain features in type 1 diabetes. As every portion of the isolated RNA was reverse transcribed, the sequencing read expressed TCRB transcripts. Assay used: immunoSEQ multiplex PCR; TCRdb lists only in-frame clones, some missing. The repertoire consists of around 350,000 clones, with roughly 12% occurring once and the leading ten covering about 0.018%. Sample: naive CD4+ T cells from blood. Receptors originate from a man younger than 35 in good health.

This clone was seen only a few times. The chain combines TRBV5-1 with TRBJ2-7; TRBD1 matches 8 bases. After removal of 4 bases from V and 4 bases from J, the junction contained 7 bases not matched to a gene. The CDR3 is 14 residues long. Germline CDR1 SGHRS, CDR2 YFSETQ. The CDR3 DNA is TGCGCCAGCAGCATAGACAGGGGTCGGTACGAGCAGTACTTC. It translates to CASSIDRGRYEQYF.

This clone was observed a handful of times. This chain joins TRBV11-2 and TRBJ2-2; a weak D match, TRBD2 (6 bases). The CDR3 has 14 amino acids. CDR1 and CDR2 (germline): SGHAT, FQNNGV. Trimming removed 6 bases from V and 4 bases from J, with 12 bases in between. CDR3 residues: CASSTYGGTGELFF. The CDR3 bases are TGTGCCAGCAGTACTTACGGGGGCACCGGGGAGCTGTTTTTT. The whole variable domain, remainder taken from reference TRBV11-2 and TRBJ2-2, is EAGVAQSPRYKIIEKRQSVAFWCNPISGHATLYWYQQILGQGPKLLIQFQNNGVVDDSQLPKDRFSAERLKGVDSTLKIQPAKLEDSAVYLCASSTYGGTGELFFGEGSRLTVL.

The rearrangement uses TRBV7-2 and TRBJ2-5; 9 bases align to TRBD1. The CDR3 is 15 residues long. V shed 1 base, J shed 4 bases, and the junction held 4 bases outside the gene matches. Germline assignment: CDR1 SGHTA and CDR2 FQGNSA. In nucleotides, the CDR3 is TGTGCCAGCAGCTTAGGGGGACAGGGTGCAGAGACCCAGTACTTC. Residues: CASSLGGQGAETQYF.

Written as DNA, the CDR3 is TGTGCCAGCAGCCTCTTCGGGGACAGGGAATACGAGCAGTACTTC. Protein sequence: CASSLFGDREYEQYF. V gene TRBV7-2 combines with J gene TRBJ2-7, with 9 bases fitting TRBD1. The V segment lost 5 bases and the J segment 4 bases; nucleotides outside the gene matches: 9. Germline assignment: CDR1 SGHTA and CDR2 FQGNSA. The CDR3 spans 15 residues.

The genes are TRBV27 and TRBJ1-4; 7 bases map to TRBD1. The CDR3 runs to 17 residues. The V gene's germline CDR1 is MNHEY and CDR2 SMNVEV (reference sequence). With V trimmed by 6 bases and J by 6 bases, 16 bases remained unmatched. CDR3: CASRKFLPGGSDEKLFF. Here the CDR3 DNA reads TGTGCCAGCAGGAAATTCCTGCCAGGGGGTTCAGATGAAAAACTGTTTTTT.

The chain combines TRBV18 with TRBJ2-3; D is uncertain. The CDR3 loop spans 14 amino acids. Germline V lookup: CDR1 KGHSH, CDR2 LQKENI. V lost 3 bases to trimming and J lost 0 bases, with 7 bases between them. The CDR3 nucleotides are TGTGCCAGCTCACCGAGACTTAGCACAGATACGCAGTATTTT. Its protein product is CASSPRLSTDTQYF.

This clone was observed a few times. This chain joins TRBV19 and TRBJ2-7, with 7 bases matching TRBD2. Germline V gene lookup returns CDR1 LNHDA and CDR2 SQIVND (reference sequence). This CDR3 has 16 residues. Trimming removed 6 bases from V and 3 bases from J; junction bases left unmatched: 14. The CDR3 DNA reads as TGTGCCAGTAGCGCGCTCGATCCAGGGACTAACTACGAGCAGTACTTC. This codes for CASSALDPGTNYEQYF.

This clone was seen more than once but under ten times. This chain connects TRBV7-2 to TRBJ2-1; TRBD2 matches at 10 bases. J gave up 2 bases and V 5 bases, and 6 bases lay outside the gene matches. Germline V gene sequence: CDR1 SGHTA, CDR2 FQGNSA. The CDR3 runs to 16 residues. As DNA, the CDR3 is TGTGCCAGCAGCACTAGCGGGACACAGACCTACAATGAGCAGTTCTTC. Translating gives CASSTSGTQTYNEQFF.

This chain connects TRBV1 to TRBJ1-2; the table gives TRBD1 as D, unverified against the DNA. TRBV1 is noted as a pseudogene. This CDR3 has 14 residues. The CDR3 coding sequence is TGCACCAGCGGGGGACAGGGGCTATATCATGGCTACACCTTC. Protein: CTSGGQGLYHGYTF.

This clone was seen more than once but under ten times. V and J are TRBV9 and TRBJ2-3; the match to TRBD2 covers 7 bases. This CDR3 has 16 amino acids. Germline CDR1 SGDLS, CDR2 YYNGEE. V shed 1 base and J 2 bases; nucleotides not matched to a gene: 7. CDR3 in DNA: TGTGCCAGCAGCGTACAAGCGGGAAAAACCACAGATACGCAGTATTTT. Translated, it gives CASSVQAGKTTDTQYF.

This sequence joins TRBV4-3 and TRBJ2-7, with no clear D. Trimming took off 0 bases at V and 8 bases at J, with 11 bases between the two ends. Germline V gives CDR1 LGHNA, CDR2 YSLEER. The CDR3 spans 13 residues. The CDR3 DNA sequence: TGCGCCAGCAGCCAAGATTTCAGGTCACAGCAGTACTTC. Its protein is CASSQDFRSQQYF.

The rearrangement joins TRBV15 to TRBJ2-6; maybe TRBD1 (6 bases). V was pared by 1 base and J by 13 bases, with 17 bases between. The germline CDR1 and CDR2 sequences are LNHNV and YYDKDF (reference sequence). This CDR3 region has 15 residues. The CDR3 bases are TGTGCCACCAGCAGAGTCCAGGCAGGGGATAGAGTCCTGACTTTC. Translated, it gives CATSRVQAGDRVLTF.

This clone was detected a few times. The chain carries TRBV4-3 and TRBJ2-1; TRBD2 matches 9 bases. Germline CDR1 reads LGHNA; CDR2 reads YSLEER. V was pared by 3 bases and J by 9 bases, with 9 bases of the junction left unmatched. This CDR3 region has 15 residues. The CDR3 reads CASSHRGQLAGEQFF. The CDR3 bases are TGCGCCAGCAGCCACCGAGGGCAACTAGCGGGTGAGCAGTTCTTC.

This rearrangement joins TRBV30 to TRBJ2-5, with D unresolved. The V gene lost 0 bases and the J gene lost 7 bases, with 12 bases spanning the gap. CDR3 length equals 13 residues. The germline V gene has CDR1 GTSNPN and CDR2 SVGIG (reference sequence). The CDR3 nucleotides are TGTGCCTGGAGTGTAGGCCAGGCCCGGACCCAGTACTTC. It specifies CAWSVGQARTQYF.

The chain links TRBV6-6 to TRBJ1-2; 8 nucleotides line up with TRBD1. The CDR3 is made up of 14 amino acids. Germline V CDR1 and CDR2: MNHNY, SVGAGI (reference sequence). V trimming: 0 bases; J trimming: 6 bases; junction bases outside the gene matches: 3. The CDR3 sequence: CASSYSPGGNGYTF. The CDR3 coding sequence is TGTGCCAGCAGTTACTCGCCAGGGGGCAATGGCTACACCTTC.

This clone turned up a few times. The chain has TRBV18 and TRBJ1-1; 8 nucleotides match TRBD1. CDR3 length equals 17 residues. The germline CDR1 and CDR2 sequences are KGHSH and LQKENI. After removal of 2 bases from V and 1 base from J, the junction contained 9 bases not matched to a gene. CDR3 sequence: CASSPYSTGTGNTEAFF. The CDR3 DNA reads TGTGCCAGCTCACCATACAGCACCGGGACAGGGAACACTGAAGCTTTCTTT.

The chain joins TRBV5-1 to TRBJ2-7; D gene ambiguous. CDR3 length equals 13 residues. Trimming removed 1 base at V and 1 base at J, with 6 bases between. Germline loops: CDR1 SGHRS, CDR2 YFSETQ. This CDR3 is CASSLSLSYEQYF. CDR3 DNA: TGCGCCAGCAGCTTGAGCCTATCCTACGAGCAGTACTTC. The full variable domain, rest sourced from reference TRBV5-1 and TRBJ2-7, is KAGVTQTPRYLIKTRGQQVTLSCSPISGHRSVSWYQQTPGQGLQFLFEYFSETQRNKGNFPGRFSGRQFSNSRSEMNVSTLELGDSALYLCASSLSLSYEQYFGPGTRLTVT.

J is TRBJ1-6 and V is TRBV7-2; the match to TRBD1 covers 9 bases. With 5 bases clipped from V and 17 bases from J, the junction kept 13 bases outside the gene matches. Germline CDR1 SGHTA, CDR2 FQGNSA. The CDR3 has 14 residues. The CDR3 sequence: CASSLGGRTGEIHF. For the CDR3, the DNA is TGTGCCAGCAGCCTAGGGGGCCGGACAGGGGAAATCCACTTT.

The rearrangement links TRBV7-9 to TRBJ2-1; possibly TRBD2 for D (6 bases). Trimming left V 5 bases short and J 4 bases short, with 15 bases between. CDR1 and CDR2 from the germline V gene are SEHNR and FQNEAQ (reference sequence). The CDR3 runs to 15 residues. The CDR3, as DNA: TGTGCCAGCAGCAAGACGGGGGAACCTTACAATGAGCAGTTCTTC. Its protein product is CASSKTGEPYNEQFF.

The table lists this clone with a few counts. The chain uses TRBV5-8 and TRBJ2-5; 13 positions match TRBD2. J gave up 7 bases and V 0 bases, and 15 bases lay outside the gene matches. The V gene's germline CDR1 is SGHTS and CDR2 YDEGEE. The CDR3 runs 19 residues. DNA for the CDR3: TGTGCCAGCAGCTTGGGGCAGGCGTGGACTAGCGGGAGAATTGGGACCCAGTACTTC. Protein: CASSLGQAWTSGRIGTQYF.

This clone was recorded a few times. This sequence joins TRBV4-3 and TRBJ1-2; D ambiguous. Looked up from germline, CDR1 is LGHNA and CDR2 is YSLEER. V gave up 0 bases and J gave up 5 bases, with 13 bases separating them. This CDR3 has 15 residues. The CDR3 sequence is CASSQDLSRFYGYTF. The CDR3 coding sequence is TGCGCCAGCAGCCAAGATCTTTCCAGGTTTTATGGCTACACCTTC.

In its sample, this clone was seen a few times. V usage is TRBV5-6 and J usage is TRBJ2-3; 10 bases line up with TRBD1. The CDR3 has 15 residues. Germline CDR1 is SGHDT and CDR2 is YYEEEE. The trim removed 0 bases at V and 6 bases at J, leaving 4 bases unmatched. CDR3 region: CASSLDGTGADTQYF. The CDR3, as DNA: TGTGCCAGCAGCTTGGATGGGACAGGGGCCGATACGCAGTATTTT.

A few counts support this clone. This chain links TRBV5-6 with TRBJ1-5, with D uncertain. Germline lookup yields CDR1 SGHDT and CDR2 YYEEEE. The length of the CDR3 is 13 residues. With 0 bases removed from V and 7 bases from J, the gap between germline ends came to 8 bases. The CDR3 region is CASSLAGRQPQHF. The CDR3 coding sequence is TGTGCCAGCAGCTTGGCGGGGAGGCAGCCCCAGCATTTT.

Written as DNA, the CDR3 is TGCGCCAGCAGCTTGGCCGGGGGACAGGGCTACGAGCAGTACTTC. It yields the protein CASSLAGGQGYEQYF. The chain joins TRBV5-1 to TRBJ2-7; 9 nucleotides agree with TRBD1. V was pared by 0 bases and J by 3 bases, with 4 bases of the junction left unmatched. The CDR3 has 15 residues. CDR1 SGHRS and CDR2 YFSETQ come from the germline V gene. The variable domain in full, with the rest retrieved from reference TRBV5-1 and TRBJ2-7, is KAGVTQTPRYLIKTRGQQVTLSCSPISGHRSVSWYQQTPGQGLQFLFEYFSETQRNKGNFPGRFSGRQFSNSRSEMNVSTLELGDSALYLCASSLAGGQGYEQYFGPGTRLTVT.

The chain joins TRBV7-8 to TRBJ2-5; TRBD1 aligns across 9 bases. This CDR3 has 14 amino acids. J lost 4 bases, V lost 5 bases, and 5 bases had no gene match. From germline, CDR1 is SGHVS and CDR2 FQNEAQ. As DNA, the CDR3 is TGTGCCAGCAGCCCACAGGGGGCCGGAGAGACCCAGTACTTC. This encodes CASSPQGAGETQYF.

The chain links TRBV30 to TRBJ1-2; 8 bases fit TRBD1. Germline CDR1 is GTSNPN and CDR2 is SVGIG (reference sequence). With 4 bases clipped from V and 4 bases from J, the junction kept 11 bases outside the gene matches. This CDR3 contains 15 residues. CDR3 amino acids: CAWIFVTGGSYGYTF. In DNA, the CDR3 is TGTGCCTGGATTTTTGTAACAGGGGGTAGCTATGGCTACACCTTC.